A single sample is the source of the 4 T cell receptor beta chains below, sequenced in a study of cytomegalovirus exposure and HLA in healthy donors. 60 Vbeta and 13 Jbeta primers were used in PCR. Libraries were prepared by immunoSEQ multiplex PCR; TCRdb keeps only in-frame clonotypes and omits some of them. The sample comprises approximately 100,000 clones, approximately 69% of which are singletons, and 1.2% rests with the top ten. Material: PBMCs. The receptors come from a female donor in good health and CMV-seronegative.

This clone has only a few counts. V and J are TRBV7-9 and TRBJ2-5; 12 bases agree with TRBD1. V shed 4 bases and J 4 bases; nucleotides not matched to a gene: 4. CDR3 length: 15 residues. Per germline, CDR1 SEHNR and CDR2 FQNEAQ (reference sequence). CDR3 coding DNA: TGTGCCAGCAGCTCGGGACAGGGGGCAGGAGAGACCCAGTACTTC. Translating gives CASSSGQGAGETQYF.

The chain has TRBV30 and TRBJ1-6; the D is unclear. The V gene's germline CDR1 is GTSNPN and CDR2 SVGIG (reference sequence). The CDR3 spans 15 residues. V gave up 4 bases and J gave up 0 bases, with 10 bases separating them. The chain's CDR3 is CAWTVGSSYNSPLHF. As DNA, the CDR3 is TGTGCCTGGACCGTCGGGAGCTCCTATAATTCACCCCTCCACTTT.

The chain joins TRBV5-4 to TRBJ2-7; TRBD1 might be the D (6 bases). Between the trimmed V and J ends, which lost 3 bases and 0 bases, there was a span of 22 bases. The CDR3 covers 18 residues. Per the germline V gene, CDR1 is SGHNT and CDR2 is YYREEE (reference sequence). The CDR3 coding sequence is TGTGCCAGCAGCTACCTCCCAACCCGGACAGTCCGCTCCTACGAGCAGTACTTC. It codes for CASSYLPTRTVRSYEQYF.

The J gene is TRBJ1-1, the V gene TRBV13, with 7 positions matching TRBD1. Germline values: CDR1 PRHDT, CDR2 FYEKMQ (reference sequence). Unmatched junction bases numbered 13, after V lost 5 bases and J lost 1 base. The CDR3 has 17 amino acids. The CDR3 nucleotides are TGTGCCAGCAGCCCATTGACAGGGATTAAGTGGAACACTGAAGCTTTCTTT. This gives the protein CASSPLTGIKWNTEAFF.